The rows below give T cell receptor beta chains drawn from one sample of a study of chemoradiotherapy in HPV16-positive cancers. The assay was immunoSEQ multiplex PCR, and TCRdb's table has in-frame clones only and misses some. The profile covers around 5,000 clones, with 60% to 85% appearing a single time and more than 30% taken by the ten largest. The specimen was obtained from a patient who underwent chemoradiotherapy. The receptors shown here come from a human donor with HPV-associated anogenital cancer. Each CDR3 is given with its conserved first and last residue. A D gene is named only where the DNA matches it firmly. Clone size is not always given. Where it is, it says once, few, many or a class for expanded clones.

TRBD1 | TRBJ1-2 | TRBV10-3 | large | CAISEPPRDSSMGYTF | TGTGCCATCAGTGAGCCCCCCCGGGACAGTTCTATGGGCTACACCTTC
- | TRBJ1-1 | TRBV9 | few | CASSLNPEGETMNTEAFF | TGTGCCAGCAGTCTAAACCCCGAGGGGGAGACTATGAACACTGAAGCTTTCTTT
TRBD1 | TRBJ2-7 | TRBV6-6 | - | CASRQGGQGAYEQYF | TGTGCCAGCAGACAAGGGGGACAGGGGGCCTACGAGCAGTACTTC
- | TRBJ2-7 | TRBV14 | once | CASSQSGRPFFEQYF | TGTGCCAGCAGCCAGTCCGGGCGCCCCTTTTTTGAGCAGTACTTC
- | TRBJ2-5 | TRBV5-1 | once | CASSSDAFQQETQYF | TGCGCCAGCAGCTCAGACGCCTTCCAACAAGAGACCCAGTACTTC
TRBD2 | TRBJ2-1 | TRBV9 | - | CASSVGAGAYNEQFF | TGTGCCAGCAGCGTCGGGGCGGGAGCCTACAATGAGCAGTTCTTC
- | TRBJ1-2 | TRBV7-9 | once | CASSLVSGDYGYTF | TGTGCCAGCAGCTTAGTGTCTGGGGACTATGGCTACACCTTC
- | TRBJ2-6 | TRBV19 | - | CATSHLSGANVLTF | TGTGCCACTTCCCACTTGTCTGGGGCCAACGTCCTGACTTTC
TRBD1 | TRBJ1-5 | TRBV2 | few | CASKNGQGSQPQHF | TGTGCCAGCAAAAACGGACAGGGAAGTCAGCCCCAGCATTTT
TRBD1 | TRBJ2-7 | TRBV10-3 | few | CAIRDTGDEQYF | TGTGCCATCAGAGATACAGGGGACGAGCAGTACTTC
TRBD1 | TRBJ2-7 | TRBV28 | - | CASTDRGTGSAEQYF | TGTGCCAGCACCGACAGGGGGACAGGGAGCGCCGAGCAGTACTTC
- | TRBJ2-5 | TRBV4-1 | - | CASSWRGDRDQETQYF | TGCGCCAGCAGCTGGCGGGGTGACAGGGATCAAGAGACCCAGTACTTC
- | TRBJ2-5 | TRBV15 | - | CATSSKQVRGETQYF | TGTGCCACCAGCAGTAAACAGGTTCGGGGAGAGACCCAGTACTTC
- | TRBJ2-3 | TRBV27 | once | CASSNPGEADTQYF | TGTGCCAGCAGTAACCCGGGAGAAGCAGATACGCAGTATTTT
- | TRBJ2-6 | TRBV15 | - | CATSRYEGSGANVLTF | TGTGCCACCAGCAGATACGAGGGCTCTGGGGCCAACGTCCTGACTTTC
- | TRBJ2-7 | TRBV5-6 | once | CASNHPMTYEQYF | TGTGCCAGCAACCACCCTATGACCTACGAGCAGTACTTC
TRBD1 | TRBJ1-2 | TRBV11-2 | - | CASSSSVGQDQKYGYTF | TGTGCCAGCAGCTCCTCCGTAGGACAGGATCAGAAATATGGCTACACCTTC
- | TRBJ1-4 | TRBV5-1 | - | CASSFGGGSDEKLFF | TGCGCCAGCAGCTTTGGGGGGGGCTCGGATGAAAAACTGTTTTTT
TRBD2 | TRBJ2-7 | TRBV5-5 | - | CASSLGLAGDHEQYF | TGTGCCAGCAGCTTGGGACTAGCGGGAGACCACGAGCAGTACTTC
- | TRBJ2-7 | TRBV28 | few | CASSSTGAYEQYF | TGTGCCAGCAGTTCTACAGGAGCCTACGAGCAGTACTTC
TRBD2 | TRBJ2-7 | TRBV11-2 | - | CASRTSGTTYEQYF | TGTGCCAGCAGAACTAGCGGGACAACCTACGAGCAGTACTTC
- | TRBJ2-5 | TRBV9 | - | CASSFGPYQETQYF | TGTGCCAGCAGCTTCGGGCCGTACCAAGAGACCCAGTACTTC
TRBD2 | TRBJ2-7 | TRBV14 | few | CASSQVGSGRGSDEQYF | TGTGCCAGCAGCCAAGTCGGTAGCGGGAGGGGGAGCGACGAGCAGTACTTC
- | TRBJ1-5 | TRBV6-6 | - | CASSYSVQPTYQPQHF | TGTGCCAGCAGTTACTCCGTCCAGCCCACGTATCAGCCCCAGCATTTT
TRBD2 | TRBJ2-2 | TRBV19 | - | CASSPLLGGGDGELFF | TGTGCCAGTAGTCCCCTTCTCGGCGGGGGAGACGGGGAGCTGTTTTTT
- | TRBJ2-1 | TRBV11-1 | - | CASSSPQATQYNEQFF | TGTGCCAGCAGCTCTCCCCAAGCTACTCAGTACAATGAGCAGTTCTTC
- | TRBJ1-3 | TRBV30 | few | CAWSVRSYTIYF | TGTGCCTGGAGTGTACGGTCCTACACCATATATTTT
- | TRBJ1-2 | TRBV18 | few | CASSPVRKGPDYGYTF | TGTGCCAGCTCACCAGTGCGCAAGGGGCCAGACTATGGCTACACCTTC
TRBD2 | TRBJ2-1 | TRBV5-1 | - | CASETRGGIYNEQFF | TGCGCCAGCGAAACTCGGGGGGGGATATACAATGAGCAGTTCTTC
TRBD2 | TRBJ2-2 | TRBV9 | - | CASSRLAGSLLTNTGELFF | TGTGCCAGCAGTCGACTAGCGGGATCATTACTAACGAACACCGGGGAGCTGTTTTTT
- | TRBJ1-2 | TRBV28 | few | CASRHYGYTF | TGTGCCAGCAGACACTATGGCTACACCTTC
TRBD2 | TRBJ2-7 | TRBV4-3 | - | CASSQDAAGTSGGLYEQYF | TGCGCCAGCAGCCAAGACGCGGCCGGGACTAGCGGGGGGCTCTACGAGCAGTACTTC
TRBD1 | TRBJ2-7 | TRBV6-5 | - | CASSSEGQGLREQYF | TGTGCCAGCAGTTCGGAGGGACAGGGTTTACGCGAGCAGTACTTC
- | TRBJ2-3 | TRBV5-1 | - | CASSLAFSPARADTQYF | TGCGCCAGCAGCTTGGCATTTAGCCCCGCCCGAGCAGATACGCAGTATTTT
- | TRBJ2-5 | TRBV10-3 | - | CAISEFGGQETQYF | TGTGCCATCAGTGAGTTTGGCGGCCAAGAGACCCAGTACTTC
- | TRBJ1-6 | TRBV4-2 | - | CASSQDGRVGNSPLHF | TGTGCCAGCAGCCAAGACGGAAGGGTTGGAAATTCACCCCTCCACTTT